These T cell receptor beta chains were read from a single sample in a study of T cell repertoires in cytomegalovirus infection. TCRdb independently ran MiXCR on the reads; one entry per CDR3 protein. Here the sample spans some 100,000 distinct CDR3 sequences, around a quarter being singletons. Sequenced: CD8+ T cells from PBMCs. The receptors stem from a human donor in good health (CMV status not recorded). Some clones in this sample may be carry-over from other donors' samples. The CDR3 runs from the conserved cysteine through the conserved F or W. Each record gives: V gene, clone size, D gene, J gene, CDR3 protein, CDR3 DNA. The D gene is left open where the match is weak. Expanded clones get a size class; other rows say once, few or many, or leave the size out.

TRBV24-1	few	NA	TRBJ2-5	CATSDTLGEMETQYF	TGTGCCACCAGTGATACCCTCGGGGAGATGGAGACCCAGTACTTC
TRBV12-3/TRBV12-4	NA	NA	TRBJ2-3	CASRPVADTQYF	TGTGCCAGCAGGCCAGTAGCAGATACGCAGTATTTT
TRBV19	once	TRBD1	TRBJ1-2	CASSDRGLLGYTF	TGTGCCAGTAGTGACAGGGGTCTACTGGGCTACACCTTC
TRBV12-3/TRBV12-4	NA	NA	TRBJ2-7	CASSFTEYEQYF	TGTGCCAGCAGTTTTACAGAGTACGAGCAGTACTTC
TRBV7-6	many	NA	TRBJ2-3	CASSLRGLAGSGTDTQYF	TGTGCCAGCAGCTTACGGGGGTTGGCGGGATCAGGCACAGATACGCAGTATTTT
TRBV9	NA	NA	TRBJ1-2	CASSHGGSGGYTF	TGTGCCAGCAGCCATGGGGGGTCAGGAGGCTACACCTTC
TRBV20-1	NA	NA	TRBJ1-1	CSARPRLKGKNTEAFF	TGCAGTGCTAGGCCACGCCTTAAAGGGAAGAACACTGAAGCTTTCTTT
TRBV6-5	many	TRBD1	TRBJ1-1	CASRDRLNTEAFF	TGTGCCAGCAGGGACAGGTTGAACACTGAAGCTTTCTTT
TRBV6-2/TRBV6-3	few	NA	TRBJ1-1	CASSGGTYTEAFF	TGTGCCAGCAGTGGGGGGACATACACTGAAGCTTTCTTT
TRBV6-6	few	NA	TRBJ2-1	CASSYGGDNEQFF	TGTGCCAGCAGTTACGGTGGGGACAATGAGCAGTTCTTC
TRBV6-1	many	NA	TRBJ2-2	CASSESGDLTGELFF	TGTGCCAGCAGTGAATCTGGGGACCTCACCGGGGAGCTGTTTTTT
TRBV27	few	NA	TRBJ1-1	CASSGRGQVNTEAFF	TGTGCCAGCAGCGGCCGGGGTCAAGTGAACACTGAAGCTTTCTTT
TRBV27	NA	TRBD1	TRBJ1-3	CASSPLGTGGPGNTIYF	TGTGCCAGCAGTCCCCTGGGGACAGGGGGACCTGGAAACACCATATATTTT
TRBV6-5	many	TRBD1	TRBJ2-1	CASSYPTGGGYNEQFF	TGTGCCAGCAGTTACCCGACAGGGGGAGGCTACAATGAGCAGTTCTTC
TRBV28	many	TRBD1	TRBJ2-2	CASTSWDSTNTGELFF	TGTGCCAGCACCTCATGGGACAGTACGAACACCGGGGAGCTGTTTTTT
TRBV19	NA	NA	TRBJ2-1	CASSISRNSYNEQFF	TGTGCCAGTAGTATATCCCGTAACTCCTACAATGAGCAGTTCTTC
TRBV11-3	many	NA	TRBJ2-7	CASSLEGDAGEQYF	TGTGCCAGCAGCTTAGAAGGGGACGCCGGGGAGCAGTACTTC
TRBV9	few	TRBD1	TRBJ2-1	CASSATGQGTEQFF	TGTGCCAGCAGCGCGACCGGACAGGGGACTGAGCAGTTCTTC
TRBV9	NA	TRBD1	TRBJ1-1	CASSTTRDSQNTEAFF	TGTGCCAGCAGCACGACAAGGGACAGCCAGAACACTGAAGCTTTCTTT
TRBV7-2	few	NA	TRBJ2-1	CASSLLGHEQFF	TGTGCCAGCAGCTTACTGGGGCATGAGCAGTTCTTC
TRBV7-2	many	TRBD2	TRBJ2-7	CASSPHAGRGSYEQYF	TGTGCCAGCAGCCCCCATGCGGGGAGGGGCTCCTACGAGCAGTACTTC
TRBV20-1	NA	NA	TRBJ2-7	CSARDWGESYEQYF	TGCAGTGCTAGAGATTGGGGGGAGAGTTACGAGCAGTACTTC
TRBV7-3	NA	TRBD2	TRBJ2-2	CASSPGPRGANTGELFF	TGTGCCAGCAGCCCCGGGCCGCGGGGGGCTAACACCGGGGAGCTGTTTTTT
TRBV20-1	NA	NA	TRBJ1-1	CGGDDTEAFF	TGCGGGGGGGATGACACTGAGGCTTTCTTT
TRBV4-1	few	NA	TRBJ1-1	CASSQGQLNTEAFF	TGCGCCAGCAGCCAAGGACAATTGAACACTGAAGCTTTCTTT
TRBV7-8	many	TRBD1	TRBJ1-2	CASSLARTGNYGYTF	TGTGCCAGCAGCTTAGCCCGGACAGGAAACTATGGCTACACCTTC
TRBV7-2	many	TRBD2	TRBJ2-1	CASSWRGGNNEQFF	TGTGCCAGCAGCTGGCGCGGGGGGAACAATGAGCAGTTCTTC
TRBV7-3	many	TRBD2	TRBJ2-1	CASSQWGGTQSSYNEQFF	TGTGCCAGCAGCCAGTGGGGGGGGACTCAGAGCTCCTACAATGAGCAGTTCTTC